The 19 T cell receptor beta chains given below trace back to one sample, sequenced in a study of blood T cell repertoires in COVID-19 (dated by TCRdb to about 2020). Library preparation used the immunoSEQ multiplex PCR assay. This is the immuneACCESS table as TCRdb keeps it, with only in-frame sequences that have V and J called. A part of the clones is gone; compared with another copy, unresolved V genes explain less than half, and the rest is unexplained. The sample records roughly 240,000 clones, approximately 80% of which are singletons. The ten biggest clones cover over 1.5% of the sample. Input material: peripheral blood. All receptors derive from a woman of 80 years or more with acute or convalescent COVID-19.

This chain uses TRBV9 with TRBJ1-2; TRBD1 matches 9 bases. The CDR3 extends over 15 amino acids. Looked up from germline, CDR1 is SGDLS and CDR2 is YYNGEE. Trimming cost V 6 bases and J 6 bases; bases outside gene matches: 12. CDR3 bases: TGTGCCAGCAACCCCAGGCACAGGGGGCCGGATGGCTACACCTTC. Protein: CASNPRHRGPDGYTF.

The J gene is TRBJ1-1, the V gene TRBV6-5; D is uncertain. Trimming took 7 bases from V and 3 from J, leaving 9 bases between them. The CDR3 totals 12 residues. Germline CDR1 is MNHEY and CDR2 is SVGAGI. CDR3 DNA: TGTGCCAGCACCCTAGGTGACACTGAAGCTTTCTTT. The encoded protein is CASTLGDTEAFF.

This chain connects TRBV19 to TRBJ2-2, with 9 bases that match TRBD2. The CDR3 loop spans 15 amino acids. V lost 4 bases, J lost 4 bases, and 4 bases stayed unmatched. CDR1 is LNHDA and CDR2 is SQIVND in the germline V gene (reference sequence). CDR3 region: CASSRSRGGTGELFF. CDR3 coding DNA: TGTGCCAGTAGTAGGTCGCGGGGGGGCACCGGGGAGCTGTTTTTT.

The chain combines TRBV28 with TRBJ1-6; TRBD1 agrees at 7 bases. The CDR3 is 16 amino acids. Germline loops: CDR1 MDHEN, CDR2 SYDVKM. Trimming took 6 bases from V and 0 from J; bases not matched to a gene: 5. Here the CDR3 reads CASRGQPSSYNSPLHF. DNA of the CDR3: TGTGCCAGCAGGGGACAGCCGAGCTCCTATAATTCACCCCTCCACTTT.

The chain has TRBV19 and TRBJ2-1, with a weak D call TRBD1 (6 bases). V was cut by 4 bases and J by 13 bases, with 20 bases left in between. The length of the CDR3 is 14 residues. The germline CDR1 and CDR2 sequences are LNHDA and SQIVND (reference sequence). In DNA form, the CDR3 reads TGTGCCAGTAGTACAGTTCGGGACATCCGTTTTCAGTTCTTC. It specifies CASSTVRDIRFQFF.

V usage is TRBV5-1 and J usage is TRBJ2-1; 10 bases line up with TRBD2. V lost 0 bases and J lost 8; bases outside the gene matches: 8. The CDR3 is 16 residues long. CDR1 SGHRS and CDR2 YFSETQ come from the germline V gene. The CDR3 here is CASSLVAGGRSDEQFF. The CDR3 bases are TGCGCCAGCAGCTTGGTAGCGGGAGGTCGATCGGATGAGCAGTTCTTC.

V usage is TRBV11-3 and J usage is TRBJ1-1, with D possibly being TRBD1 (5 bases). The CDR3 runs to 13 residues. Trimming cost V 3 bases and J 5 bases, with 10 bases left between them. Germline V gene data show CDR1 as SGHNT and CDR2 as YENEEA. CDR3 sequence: CASSLADTTEAFF. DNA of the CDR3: TGTGCCAGCAGCTTGGCGGACACAACTGAAGCTTTCTTT. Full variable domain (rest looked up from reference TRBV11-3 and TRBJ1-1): EAGVVQSPRYKIIEKKQPVAFWCNPISGHNTLYWYLQNLGQGPELLIRYENEEAVDDSQLPKDRFSAERLKGVDSTLKIQPAELGDSAVYLCASSLADTTEAFFGQGTRLTVV.

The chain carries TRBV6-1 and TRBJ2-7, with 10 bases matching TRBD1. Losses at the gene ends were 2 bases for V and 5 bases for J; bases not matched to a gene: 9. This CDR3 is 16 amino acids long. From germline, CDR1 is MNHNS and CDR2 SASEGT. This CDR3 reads CASSELGQGMVHEQYF. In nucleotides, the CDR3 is TGTGCCAGCAGTGAACTGGGACAGGGGATGGTCCACGAGCAGTACTTC.

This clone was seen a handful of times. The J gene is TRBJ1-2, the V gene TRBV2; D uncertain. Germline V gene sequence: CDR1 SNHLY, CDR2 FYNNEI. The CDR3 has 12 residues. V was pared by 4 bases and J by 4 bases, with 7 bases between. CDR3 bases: TGTGCCAGCAGTGCGTCCAGCTATGGCTACACCTTC. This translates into CASSASSYGYTF.

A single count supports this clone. The CDR3 coding sequence is TGCGCCAGCAGCCAACAGGGACTCCGAACGTGGTCCTATGGCTACACCTTC. It is translated as CASSQQGLRTWSYGYTF. V and J are TRBV4-1 and TRBJ1-2, with D possibly being TRBD1 (5 bases). Between the trimmed V and J ends, which lost 2 bases and 4 bases, there was a span of 20 bases. The germline V gene has CDR1 MGHRA and CDR2 YSYEKL. The CDR3 length is 17 residues.

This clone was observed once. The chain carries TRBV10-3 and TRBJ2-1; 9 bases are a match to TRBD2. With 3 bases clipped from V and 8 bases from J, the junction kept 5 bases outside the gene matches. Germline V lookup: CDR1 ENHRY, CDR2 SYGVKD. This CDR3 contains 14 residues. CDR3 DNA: TGTGCCATCAGTGAATCGACTAGCGGCCATGAGCAGTTCTTC. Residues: CAISESTSGHEQFF.

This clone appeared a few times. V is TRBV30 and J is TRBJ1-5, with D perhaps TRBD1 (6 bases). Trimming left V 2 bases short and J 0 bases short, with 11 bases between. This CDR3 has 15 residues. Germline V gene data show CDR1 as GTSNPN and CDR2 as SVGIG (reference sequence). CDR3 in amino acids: CAWSTTGNSNQPQHF. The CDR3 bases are TGTGCCTGGAGTACCACAGGGAATAGCAATCAGCCCCAGCATTTT.

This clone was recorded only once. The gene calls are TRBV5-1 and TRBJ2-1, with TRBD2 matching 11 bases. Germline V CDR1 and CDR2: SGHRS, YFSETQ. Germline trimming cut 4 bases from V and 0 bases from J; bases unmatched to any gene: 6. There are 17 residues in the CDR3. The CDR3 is CASSTGTSGLSYNEQFF. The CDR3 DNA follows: TGCGCCAGCAGCACAGGGACTAGCGGCCTCTCCTACAATGAGCAGTTCTTC.

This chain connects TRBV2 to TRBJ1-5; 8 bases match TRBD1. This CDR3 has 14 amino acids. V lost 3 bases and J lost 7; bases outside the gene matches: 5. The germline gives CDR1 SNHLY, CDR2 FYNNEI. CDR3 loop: CASSDTGGRQPQHF. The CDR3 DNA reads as TGTGCCAGCAGTGACACAGGGGGAAGGCAGCCCCAGCATTTT.

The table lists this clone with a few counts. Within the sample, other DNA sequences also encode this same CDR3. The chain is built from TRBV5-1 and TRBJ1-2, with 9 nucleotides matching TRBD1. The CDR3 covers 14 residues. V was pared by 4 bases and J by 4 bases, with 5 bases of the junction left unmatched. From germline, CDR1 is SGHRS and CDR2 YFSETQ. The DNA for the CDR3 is TGCGCCAGCAGCCCCGACAGGGGGAGCTATGGCTACACCTTC. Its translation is CASSPDRGSYGYTF.

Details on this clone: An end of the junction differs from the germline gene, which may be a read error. CDR3 in amino acids: CASSYSRVQEIQYF. In DNA form, the CDR3 reads TGTGCCAGCAGTTACTCACGGGTTCAAGAGATCCAGTACTTC. The V call is TRBV6-5, the J call TRBJ2-5; unclear D gene. In germline, CDR1 is MNHEY, CDR2 SVGAGI. This CDR3 is 14 amino acids long.

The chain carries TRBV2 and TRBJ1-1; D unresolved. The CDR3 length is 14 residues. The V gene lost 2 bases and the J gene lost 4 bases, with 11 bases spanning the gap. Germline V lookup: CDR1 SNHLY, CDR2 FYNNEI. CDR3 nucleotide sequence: TGTGCCAGCAGTGAAAGAGGGAGCAGCACTGAAGCTTTCTTT. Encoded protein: CASSERGSSTEAFF.

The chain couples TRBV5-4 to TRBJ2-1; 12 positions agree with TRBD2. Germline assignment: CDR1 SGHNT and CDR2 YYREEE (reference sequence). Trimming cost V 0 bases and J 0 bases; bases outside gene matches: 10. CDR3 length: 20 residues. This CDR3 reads CASSLVRLAGGPGSYNEQFF. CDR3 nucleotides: TGTGCCAGCAGCTTGGTGAGGCTAGCGGGAGGGCCGGGCTCCTACAATGAGCAGTTCTTC.

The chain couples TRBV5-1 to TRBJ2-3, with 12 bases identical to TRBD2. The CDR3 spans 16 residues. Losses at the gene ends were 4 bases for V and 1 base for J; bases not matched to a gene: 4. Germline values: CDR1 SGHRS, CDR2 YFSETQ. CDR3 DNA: TGCGCCAGCAGCCCTAGCGGGAGGGCCGGCACAGATACGCAGTATTTT. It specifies CASSPSGRAGTDTQYF.